These 14 T cell receptor beta chains originate from one sample sequenced in a study of cytomegalovirus exposure and HLA in healthy donors (dated by TCRdb to 2015 to 2018). Libraries came from the immunoSEQ multiplex PCR assay. For the multiplex PCR, a mixture combining 60 forward primers for TCR Vbeta segments and 13 reverse primers for TCR Jbeta segments was used. The table comes from immuneACCESS by way of TCRdb, which keeps in-frame sequences with V and J called. Part of the clones is missing from these tables; in studies checked, under half for an unresolved V gene and the rest for unknown reasons. In this sample the table shows roughly 170,000 clones, 70% to 85% of which occur a single time. The ten largest clones add up to around 1.2% of the sample. The sequencing sample was made of PBMCs. These receptor sequences come from a girl aged 2-10 years in good health and CMV-seropositive.

This rearrangement joins TRBV19 to TRBJ2-5; D is perhaps TRBD2 (5 bases). This CDR3 region has 12 residues. Trimming pared 6 bases from V and 10 bases from J, leaving 15 bases between. The germline V gene encodes CDR1 LNHDA and CDR2 SQIVND (reference sequence). As DNA, the CDR3 is TGTGCCAGTAGCCGTGGGAGATTTGACCAGTACTTC. It codes for CASSRGRFDQYF.

There are a few counts of this clone. The rearrangement joins TRBV6-5 to TRBJ1-4; perhaps TRBD1 as D (6 bases). V gave up 0 bases and J gave up 8 bases, with 16 bases separating them. The CDR3 totals 16 residues. Germline V gene data show CDR1 as MNHEY and CDR2 as SVGAGI. The chain's CDR3 is CASSYSAPQGIEKLFF. CDR3 in DNA: TGTGCCAGCAGTTACTCAGCCCCCCAGGGGATAGAAAAACTGTTTTTT.

This clone was found once. The J gene is TRBJ2-5, the V gene TRBV2; 10 positions match TRBD2. This CDR3 is built from 16 residues. Losses at the gene ends were 3 bases for V and 5 bases for J; bases not matched to a gene: 9. Germline V gene data show CDR1 as SNHLY and CDR2 as FYNNEI. CDR3 nucleotides: TGTGCCAGCAGTGATCCCGGGACTAGCGTCGGTGAGACCCAGTACTTC. It specifies CASSDPGTSVGETQYF.

The chain recombines TRBV19 with TRBJ1-3, with 7 positions matching TRBD1. The CDR3 has 15 residues. CDR1 is LNHDA, CDR2 SQIVND, per germline (reference sequence). V shed 7 bases and J 0 bases; nucleotides not matched to a gene: 6. The CDR3, as DNA: TGTGCCAGTACAGGCGGGACAGACTCTGGAAACACCATATATTTT. It yields the protein CASTGGTDSGNTIYF. The variable domain in full, completed from reference TRBV19 and TRBJ1-3, reads DGGITQSPKYLFRKEGQNVTLSCEQNLNHDAMYWYRQDPGQGLRLIYYSQIVNDFQKGDIAEGYSVSREKKESFPLTVTSAQKNPTAFYLCASTGGTDSGNTIYFGEGSWLTVV.

The chain has TRBV7-2 and TRBJ1-3; unclear D gene. The germline gives CDR1 SGHTA, CDR2 FQGNSA. This CDR3 has 15 residues. Trimming pared 5 bases from V and 0 bases from J, leaving 11 bases between. CDR3 amino acids: CASSADTSSGNTIYF. The CDR3 DNA is TGTGCCAGCAGCGCCGACACCAGCTCTGGAAACACCATATATTTT. Filled out from reference TRBV7-2 and TRBJ1-3, the complete variable domain reads GAGVSQSPSNKVTEKGKDVELRCDPISGHTALYWYRQSLGQGLEFLIYFQGNSAPDKSGLPSDRFSAERTGGSVSTLTIQRTQQEDSAVYLCASSADTSSGNTIYFGEGSWLTVV.

The rearrangement joins TRBV11-2 to TRBJ2-7; D is possibly TRBD2 (6 bases). This CDR3 is 14 amino acids long. Between the trimmed V and J ends, which lost 5 bases and 2 bases, there was a span of 13 bases. Germline V gene lookup returns CDR1 SGHAT and CDR2 FQNNGV. The CDR3 nucleotides are TGTGCCAGCAGCACTCTAGCGCAGCCCTACGAGCAGTACTTC. Translation: CASSTLAQPYEQYF.

J is TRBJ1-2 and V is TRBV4-1; 8 bases line up with TRBD1. The CDR3 has 16 residues. Germline loops: CDR1 MGHRA, CDR2 YSYEKL. V was clipped by 0 bases and J by 4 bases; unmatched bases: 7. The CDR3 sequence is CASSQDLVRGRYGYTF. The CDR3 nucleotides read TGCGCCAGCAGCCAAGATCTGGTCAGGGGGCGCTATGGCTACACCTTC.

The chain employs TRBV19 and TRBJ1-1; weak D call: TRBD1 (5 bases). CDR3 length: 12 residues. The germline V and J ends were trimmed by 7 bases and 3 bases, with 9 bases remaining between them. CDR1 and CDR2 (germline): LNHDA, SQIVND (reference sequence). CDR3 in DNA: TGTGCCAGTACAGGGCTCTACACTGAAGCTTTCTTT. Protein sequence: CASTGLYTEAFF.

The chain joins TRBV27 to TRBJ1-2, with D maybe TRBD1 (6 bases). V was shortened by 2 bases and J by 8 bases, with 24 bases between the two germline ends. The CDR3 loop spans 17 amino acids. Germline V gene lookup returns CDR1 MNHEY and CDR2 SMNVEV (reference sequence). CDR3 bases: TGTGCCAGCAGTTTACGGTCAAACAGGGTCGGCTATGAGGGCTACACCTTC. Translating gives CASSLRSNRVGYEGYTF.

The chain uses TRBV28 and TRBJ2-7; 11 bases line up with TRBD1. The length of the CDR3 is 11 residues. Germline CDR1 and CDR2: MDHEN and SYDVKM. J gave up 12 bases and V 6 bases, and 4 bases lay outside the gene matches. CDR3 sequence (DNA): TGTGCCAGCAGGGACAGGGGGCGTTTGTACTTC. Translated: CASRDRGRLYF.

The gene calls are TRBV5-1 and TRBJ2-1; 8 bases align to TRBD1. Germline V gene sequence: CDR1 SGHRS, CDR2 YFSETQ. CDR3 length: 15 amino acids. J gave up 5 bases and V 2 bases, and 6 bases lay outside the gene matches. The CDR3 DNA reads TGCGCCAGCAGCTTCGGGACAGGACCTCACAATGAGCAGTTCTTC. Its translation: CASSFGTGPHNEQFF.

The chain links TRBV5-1 to TRBJ2-5, with D perhaps TRBD1 (5 bases). This CDR3 has 14 amino acids. Germline V gene data show CDR1 as SGHRS and CDR2 as YFSETQ. Trimming took off 0 bases at V and 7 bases at J, with 13 bases between the two ends. CDR3 protein: CASSLGQGEATQYF. The DNA of the CDR3 is TGCGCCAGCAGCTTGGGGCAGGGTGAGGCGACCCAGTACTTC.

V and J are TRBV5-1 and TRBJ1-1; no firm D call. The CDR3 spans 14 residues. V shed 0 bases and J shed 1 base, with 7 bases lying between them. Per the germline V gene, CDR1 is SGHRS and CDR2 is YFSETQ. The CDR3 DNA sequence: TGCGCCAGCAGCTTGGCTCGCGGGAACACTGAAGCTTTCTTT. Protein product: CASSLARGNTEAFF. Full variable domain (rest looked up from reference TRBV5-1 and TRBJ1-1): KAGVTQTPRYLIKTRGQQVTLSCSPISGHRSVSWYQQTPGQGLQFLFEYFSETQRNKGNFPGRFSGRQFSNSRSEMNVSTLELGDSALYLCASSLARGNTEAFFGQGTRLTVV.

The J gene is TRBJ2-7, the V gene TRBV5-1; D possibly corresponds to TRBD1 (6 bases). The germline V and J ends were trimmed by 5 bases and 3 bases, with 12 bases remaining between them. CDR3 size: 13 residues. The germline CDR1 and CDR2 sequences are SGHRS and YFSETQ. CDR3 nucleotides: TGCGCCAGCAGTCCAGGGGTGAACTACGAGCAGTACTTC. It codes for CASSPGVNYEQYF.